Shown below are 27 T cell receptor beta chains from a single sample sequenced in a study of control samples from healthy donors and cancer patients (dated by TCRdb to the early 2020s). The library came from the immunoSEQ multiplex PCR assay. TCRdb carries this immuneACCESS record with in-frame sequences only. Its versions omit some clonotypes, under half of them owing to an unresolved V gene in the studies checked, with the rest unexplained. The sample has 150,000 to 200,000 clones on record, 90% to 95% of them singletons. The top ten clonotypes cover around 1.4% of the sample. Sequences were obtained from blood. Receptors were obtained from a man between 25 and 39 years old in good health.

J is TRBJ1-2 and V is TRBV7-9; no definite D call. V was clipped by 3 bases and J by 0 bases, with 14 bases between them. Germline CDR1 is SEHNR and CDR2 is FQNEAQ (reference sequence). The CDR3 sequence is 16 residues long. The CDR3 loop reads CASSFSPGVTNYGYTF. The DNA of the CDR3 is TGTGCCAGCAGCTTTAGTCCAGGTGTCACTAACTATGGCTACACCTTC.

The J gene is TRBJ2-3, the V gene TRBV9; 10 nucleotides match TRBD1. There are 15 residues in the CDR3. CDR1 SGDLS and CDR2 YYNGEE come from the germline V gene. V was clipped by 2 bases and J by 4 bases; unmatched bases: 4. The chain's CDR3 is CASSVDRGGPDTQYF. Here the CDR3 DNA reads TGTGCCAGCAGCGTGGACAGGGGGGGACCAGATACGCAGTATTTT. Full variable domain (missing parts from reference TRBV9 and TRBJ2-3): DSGVTQTPKHLITATGQRVTLRCSPRSGDLSVYWYQQSLDQGLQFLIQYYNGEERAKGNILERFSAQQFPDLHSELNLSSLELGDSALYFCASSVDRGGPDTQYFGPGTRLTVL.

The chain joins TRBV10-1 to TRBJ2-5; D ambiguous. The V gene lost 0 bases and the J gene lost 7 bases, with 12 bases spanning the gap. The CDR3 runs to 14 residues. CDR1 WNHNN and CDR2 SYGVQD come from the germline V gene (reference sequence). In DNA, the CDR3 is TGCGCCAGCAGTGAGTCCAGGCGCAAAGGGACCCAGTACTTC. Translating it yields CASSESRRKGTQYF.

This rearrangement joins TRBV5-4 to TRBJ1-4; D unclear. Trimming took 4 bases from V and 2 from J, leaving 9 bases between them. The CDR3 contains 14 residues. Germline CDR1 SGHNT, CDR2 YYREEE (reference sequence). The chain's CDR3 is CASSKDPTNEKLFF. The CDR3 DNA is TGTGCCAGCAGCAAGGACCCTACTAATGAAAAACTGTTTTTT.

The chain carries TRBV7-9 and TRBJ1-3; 10 bases map to TRBD1. Germline CDR1 reads SEHNR; CDR2 reads FQNEAQ (reference sequence). The CDR3 sequence is 16 residues long. V was clipped by 5 bases and J by 2 bases; unmatched bases: 6. The CDR3 bases are TGTGCCAGCAGCGCGGGACAGGGGACGCCTGGAAACACCATATATTTT. It is translated as CASSAGQGTPGNTIYF.

DNA for the CDR3: TGCAGCGTCTCTAAGCGGGGTGGCACCGGGGAGCTGTTTTTT. Translating it yields CSVSKRGGTGELFF. The chain recombines TRBV29-1 with TRBJ2-2, with 7 nucleotides matching TRBD2. Germline CDR1 SQVTM, CDR2 ANQGSEA. The ends lost 6 bases at V and 4 bases at J; junction bases unmatched: 8. CDR3 size: 14 residues.

The chain combines TRBV27 with TRBJ1-3; TRBD1 aligns across 7 bases. Germline V gives CDR1 MNHEY, CDR2 SMNVEV (reference sequence). This CDR3 spans 14 amino acids. Trimming at V came to 5 bases and at J to 2 bases, leaving 3 bases not matched to a gene. The CDR3 DNA reads as TGTGCCAGCAGTGCCAGGGGGACTGGAAACACCATATATTTT. It encodes CASSARGTGNTIYF.

Regarding this clone: The sample contains more than one DNA sequence encoding this CDR3. This sequence joins TRBV6-5 and TRBJ1-4, with D possibly being TRBD1 (5 bases). The CDR3 covers 13 residues. V was pared by 8 bases and J by 7 bases, with 14 bases between. The V gene's germline CDR1 is MNHEY and CDR2 SVGAGI. The CDR3 here is CASGRGWGEKLFF. CDR3 nucleotides: TGTGCCAGCGGCCGGGGGTGGGGTGAAAAACTGTTTTTT.

V usage is TRBV27 and J usage is TRBJ2-1; 7 nucleotides align to TRBD2. CDR3 length equals 16 residues. After removal of 6 bases from V and 7 bases from J, the junction contained 15 bases not matched to a gene. Germline CDR1 reads MNHEY; CDR2 reads SMNVEV (reference sequence). The CDR3 nucleotides read TGTGCCAGCAGCCTAGGGTGGGGGAGGGCCCAGAATGAGCAGTTCTTC. It translates to CASSLGWGRAQNEQFF.

The gene calls are TRBV6-5 and TRBJ2-1; 8 nucleotides align to TRBD2. In germline, CDR1 is MNHEY, CDR2 SVGAGI. The ends lost 4 bases at V and 9 bases at J; junction bases unmatched: 11. CDR3 length equals 15 residues. The DNA of the CDR3 is TGTGCCAGCAGTTCTGGCAGCGGGGGAAGCGGTGAGCAGTTCTTC. This sequence encodes CASSSGSGGSGEQFF.

The chain employs TRBV9 and TRBJ2-3; TRBD2 matches 14 bases. This CDR3 is built from 17 residues. After removal of 1 base from V and 4 bases from J, the junction contained 5 bases not matched to a gene. Per germline, CDR1 SGDLS and CDR2 YYNGEE. CDR3 nucleotides: TGTGCCAGCAGCGTAAAGACTAGCGGGAGGGCCGCAGATACGCAGTATTTT. Residues: CASSVKTSGRAADTQYF.

This sequence joins TRBV28 and TRBJ2-5; 7 nucleotides match TRBD1. Trimming cost V 3 bases and J 2 bases; bases outside gene matches: 12. CDR3 length: 17 residues. Germline loops: CDR1 MDHEN, CDR2 SYDVKM. In DNA form, the CDR3 reads TGTGCCAGCAGTTTTCTCCGGGGACAGCCTTCACAAGAGACCCAGTACTTC. Encoded protein: CASSFLRGQPSQETQYF. The whole variable domain, remainder taken from reference TRBV28 and TRBJ2-5, is DVKVTQSSRYLVKRTGEKVFLECVQDMDHENMFWYRQDPGLGLRLIYFSYDVKMKEKGDIPEGYSVSREKKERFSLILESASTNQTSMYLCASSFLRGQPSQETQYFGPGTRLLVL.

The CDR3 region is CASSRTGGSNQPQHF. The CDR3 DNA reads as TGTGCCAGCAGCCGTACAGGGGGCAGCAATCAGCCCCAGCATTTT. The chain employs TRBV7-9 and TRBJ1-5; 9 nucleotides agree with TRBD1. Trimming took 5 bases from V and 1 from J; bases not matched to a gene: 3. This CDR3 is 15 amino acids long. Per germline, CDR1 SEHNR and CDR2 FQNEAQ (reference sequence).

The chain links TRBV10-3 to TRBJ1-1; a possible D gene is TRBD1 (5 bases). Germline values: CDR1 ENHRY, CDR2 SYGVKD. This CDR3 region has 14 residues. V was trimmed by 1 base and J by 8 bases, leaving 14 bases between them. The CDR3 spells CAISEFWGEGEAFF. The CDR3 DNA sequence: TGTGCCATCAGTGAGTTCTGGGGGGAGGGCGAAGCTTTCTTT.

The V and J genes are TRBV5-1 and TRBJ1-1, with TRBD1 identical over 9 bases. With V trimmed by 2 bases and J by 5 bases, 4 bases remained unmatched. There are 14 residues in the CDR3. CDR1 is SGHRS, CDR2 YFSETQ, per germline. The CDR3 loop reads CASSFGTGITEAFF. CDR3 coding DNA: TGCGCCAGCAGCTTCGGGACAGGGATTACTGAAGCTTTCTTT. The variable domain in full, completed from reference TRBV5-1 and TRBJ1-1, reads KAGVTQTPRYLIKTRGQQVTLSCSPISGHRSVSWYQQTPGQGLQFLFEYFSETQRNKGNFPGRFSGRQFSNSRSEMNVSTLELGDSALYLCASSFGTGITEAFFGQGTRLTVV.

J is TRBJ1-4 and V is TRBV30, with 8 bases that match TRBD1. The CDR3 runs 16 residues. V lost 0 bases, J lost 8 bases, and 11 bases stayed unmatched. Germline CDR1 is GTSNPN and CDR2 is SVGIG (reference sequence). Here the CDR3 DNA reads TGTGCCTGGAGTGTACAGGGCAGGGGGCGTTCGGAAAAACTGTTTTTT. Translation gives CAWSVQGRGRSEKLFF. Looking up the rest from reference TRBV30 and TRBJ1-4 gives the full variable domain: SQTIHQWPATLVQPVGSPLSLECTVEGTSNPNLYWYRQAAGRGLQLLFYSVGIGQISSEVPQNLSASRPQDRQFILSSKKLLLSDSGFYLCAWSVQGRGRSEKLFFGSGTQLSVL.

J is TRBJ1-1 and V is TRBV7-8, with D perhaps TRBD1 (6 bases). Trimming took off 5 bases at V and 1 base at J, with 14 bases between the two ends. CDR1 SGHVS and CDR2 FQNEAQ come from the germline V gene. The CDR3 is 15 residues long. The CDR3 loop is CASSPRDISNTEAFF. The CDR3 DNA sequence: TGTGCCAGCAGCCCGCGGGACATATCGAACACTGAAGCTTTCTTT.

The CDR3 sequence: CASRGSGGIQETQYF. Here the CDR3 DNA reads TGCGCCAGCAGGGGCAGCGGGGGGATCCAAGAGACCCAGTACTTC. The rearrangement uses TRBV5-1 and TRBJ2-5, with 9 bases matching TRBD2. The ends lost 5 bases at V and 1 base at J; junction bases unmatched: 6. The germline V gene encodes CDR1 SGHRS and CDR2 YFSETQ. CDR3 size: 15 residues.

This chain uses TRBV18 with TRBJ1-4, with D unresolved. CDR3 length equals 13 residues. Germline V gene data show CDR1 as KGHSH and CDR2 as LQKENI. The V gene lost 3 bases and the J gene lost 4 bases, with 6 bases spanning the gap. The CDR3: CASSPSYNEKLFF. The CDR3 DNA reads TGTGCCAGCTCACCCTCTTATAATGAAAAACTGTTTTTT.

This clone was detected once. The gene calls are TRBV15 and TRBJ1-2, with TRBD1 matching over 10 bases. The junction had 4 bases not matched to a gene; V was cut back by 6 bases and J by 6 bases. From germline, CDR1 is LNHNV and CDR2 YYDKDF (reference sequence). The CDR3 totals 13 residues. CDR3 sequence: CATRTGGADGYTF. CDR3 sequence (DNA): TGTGCCACCAGGACAGGGGGCGCGGATGGCTACACCTTC.

The CDR3 region has the DNA TGTGCCAGCGGCCGACAGGGAAGTCTTGGGAGCAATCAGCCCCAGCATTTT. Encoded protein: CASGRQGSLGSNQPQHF. This chain connects TRBV19 to TRBJ1-5; 7 bases are shared with TRBD1. This CDR3 has 17 amino acids. Germline-derived CDR1 and CDR2 are LNHDA and SQIVND (reference sequence). J was trimmed by 1 base and V by 9 bases; bases with no gene match: 15.

This clone has a single count. The chain has TRBV7-8 and TRBJ2-3; D is uncertain. Germline V gene data show CDR1 as SGHVS and CDR2 as FQNEAQ. CDR3 size: 15 residues. The ends were cut back, 1 base at V and 7 bases at J, with 15 bases in the middle. CDR3 in DNA: TGTGCCAGCAGCTTAGGGGGATACGCCAAGAATACGCAGTATTTT. This gives the protein CASSLGGYAKNTQYF.

The V gene is TRBV5-5, the J gene TRBJ1-5; D not certain. CDR3 size: 15 residues. V was clipped by 0 bases and J by 3 bases, with 10 bases between them. Germline CDR1 and CDR2: SGHKS and YYEKEE (reference sequence). DNA for the CDR3: TGTGCCAGCAGCTTGGTTGGGCAGGACAATCAGCCCCAGCATTTT. Translation gives CASSLVGQDNQPQHF.

J is TRBJ1-5 and V is TRBV6-1, with D maybe TRBD1 (6 bases). Germline V gene sequence: CDR1 MNHNS, CDR2 SASEGT. Trimming took off 4 bases at V and 0 bases at J, with 19 bases between the two ends. This CDR3 has 18 residues. For the CDR3, the DNA is TGTGCCAGCAGTGTGACCCGGGACACCCTTTATAGCAATCAGCCCCAGCATTTT. Translated, it gives CASSVTRDTLYSNQPQHF.

The chain uses TRBV5-4 and TRBJ2-7; D is possibly TRBD2 (6 bases). The CDR3 is 14 amino acids. Germline V gene lookup returns CDR1 SGHNT and CDR2 YYREEE (reference sequence). With 0 bases removed from V and 3 bases from J, the gap between germline ends came to 10 bases. The CDR3 spells CASSLGGTYYEQYF. The CDR3 DNA reads TGTGCCAGCAGCTTGGGCGGGACGTACTACGAGCAGTACTTC.

This clone occurred once. The genes are TRBV4-1 and TRBJ1-1, with D perhaps matching TRBD1 (5 bases). The CDR3 spans 14 residues. V lost 4 bases, J lost 7 bases, and 16 bases lay in between. From germline, CDR1 is MGHRA and CDR2 YSYEKL. The CDR3 reads CASSPLGQELEAFF. The DNA of the CDR3 is TGCGCCAGCAGCCCGCTCGGACAAGAACTTGAAGCTTTCTTT.

The sample holds one count of this clone. The chain has TRBV28 and TRBJ2-7; D uncertain. The germline CDR1 and CDR2 sequences are MDHEN and SYDVKM. With 8 bases removed from V and 2 bases from J, the gap between germline ends came to 10 bases. This CDR3 has 12 residues. The CDR3 DNA follows: TGTGCCAGCGGTGGGTCTACCTACGAGCAGTACTTC. It is translated as CASGGSTYEQYF.